A single sample gave rise to the 5 T cell receptor beta chains below, sequenced in a study of blood T cell repertoires in COVID-19. The table came from immunoSEQ multiplex PCR; TCRdb's copy has only in-frame clones and leaves some out. This table holds 150,000 to 200,000 clones, around three quarters found once. Sequenced: peripheral blood. The receptors here all came from a man in his 60s with acute or convalescent COVID-19.

This clone appeared a single time. The J gene is TRBJ2-7, the V gene TRBV6-6; 10 bases fit TRBD2. Germline V gene sequence: CDR1 MNHNY, CDR2 SVGAGI (reference sequence). This CDR3 is 13 amino acids long. After removal of 5 bases from V and 6 bases from J, the junction contained 4 bases not matched to a gene. The CDR3 coding sequence is TGTGCCAGCAGTCCGGGACTAGCGACCGAGCAGTACTTC. Residues: CASSPGLATEQYF.

This clone was seen once. The chain has TRBV12-3 or TRBV12-4 and TRBJ2-7; no clear D. Trimming left V 2 bases short and J 2 bases short, with 4 bases between. This CDR3 spans 12 amino acids. The CDR3, as DNA: TGTGCCAGCAGTTTAACGGCCTACGAGCAGTACTTC. Protein product: CASSLTAYEQYF.

The genes are TRBV27 and TRBJ1-2; D is perhaps TRBD1 (5 bases). V was trimmed by 5 bases and J by 5 bases, leaving 15 bases between them. This CDR3 region has 14 residues. Germline V gene lookup returns CDR1 MNHEY and CDR2 SMNVEV (reference sequence). The CDR3 loop is CASSPSAGKYGYTF. For the CDR3, the DNA is TGTGCCAGCAGTCCGTCGGCAGGGAAGTATGGCTACACCTTC.

The V gene is TRBV7-6, the J gene TRBJ1-5; D gene ambiguous. CDR3 length equals 19 residues. V was trimmed by 1 base and J by 0 bases, leaving 19 bases between them. CDR1 SGHVS and CDR2 FNYEAQ come from the germline V gene. Here the CDR3 reads CASSLVFGYSPYSNQPQHF. CDR3 coding DNA: TGTGCCAGCAGCTTAGTTTTTGGCTACAGCCCTTATAGCAATCAGCCCCAGCATTTT.

The V and J genes are TRBV7-9 and TRBJ1-1, with D perhaps matching TRBD1 (6 bases). The CDR3 sequence is 14 residues long. Per the germline V gene, CDR1 is SEHNR and CDR2 is FQNEAQ (reference sequence). V lost 5 bases, J lost 0 bases, and 10 bases lay in between. The CDR3 region has the DNA TGTGCCAGCAGCATCGGACAGATGAACACTGAAGCTTTCTTT. It encodes CASSIGQMNTEAFF.